This TCR beta chain was sequenced during a study of tissue T cells after allogeneic stem cell transplantation. The data were produced by immunoSEQ multiplex PCR, yet TCRdb's version contains in-frame clones alone and is incomplete. The table records roughly 8,600 clones, around a third of them present only once. Stated time point: mouse harvest day 14 after allogeneic transplant. Each mouse received 10^7 T-cell-depleted marrow cells plus 10^6 splenic CD5+ T cells by tail vein. B6 (H2b) cells into BALB/c (H2d) mice; tissues taken at day 7 or 14. By frequency in the sample, this clone is medium-sized (0.01 to 0.1%). Its target is not known. Gene names refer to mouse genes. Coverage ceases 1 residue before the CDR3 finishes, and the germline J gene fills in the end. The CDR3 has 15 amino acids. Germline CDR1 and CDR2: KGHPV and FQNQEV (reference sequence). V lost 3 bases to trimming and J lost 0 bases, with 9 bases between them.

Points from the study as a whole: Anatomically similar tissues had similar TCR repertoires within each patient.

The genes are TRBV26 and TRBJ1-3, with D unclear. The specimen was skin. This sequence was found in a female BALB/c mouse given C57BL/6 T cells with graft-versus-host disease after an allogeneic hematopoietic cell transplant. The CDR3: CASSLGVNSGNTLYF. The CDR3 DNA, read in part, is TGTGCCAGCAGTCTTGGGGTCAATTCTGGAAATACGCTCTAT.